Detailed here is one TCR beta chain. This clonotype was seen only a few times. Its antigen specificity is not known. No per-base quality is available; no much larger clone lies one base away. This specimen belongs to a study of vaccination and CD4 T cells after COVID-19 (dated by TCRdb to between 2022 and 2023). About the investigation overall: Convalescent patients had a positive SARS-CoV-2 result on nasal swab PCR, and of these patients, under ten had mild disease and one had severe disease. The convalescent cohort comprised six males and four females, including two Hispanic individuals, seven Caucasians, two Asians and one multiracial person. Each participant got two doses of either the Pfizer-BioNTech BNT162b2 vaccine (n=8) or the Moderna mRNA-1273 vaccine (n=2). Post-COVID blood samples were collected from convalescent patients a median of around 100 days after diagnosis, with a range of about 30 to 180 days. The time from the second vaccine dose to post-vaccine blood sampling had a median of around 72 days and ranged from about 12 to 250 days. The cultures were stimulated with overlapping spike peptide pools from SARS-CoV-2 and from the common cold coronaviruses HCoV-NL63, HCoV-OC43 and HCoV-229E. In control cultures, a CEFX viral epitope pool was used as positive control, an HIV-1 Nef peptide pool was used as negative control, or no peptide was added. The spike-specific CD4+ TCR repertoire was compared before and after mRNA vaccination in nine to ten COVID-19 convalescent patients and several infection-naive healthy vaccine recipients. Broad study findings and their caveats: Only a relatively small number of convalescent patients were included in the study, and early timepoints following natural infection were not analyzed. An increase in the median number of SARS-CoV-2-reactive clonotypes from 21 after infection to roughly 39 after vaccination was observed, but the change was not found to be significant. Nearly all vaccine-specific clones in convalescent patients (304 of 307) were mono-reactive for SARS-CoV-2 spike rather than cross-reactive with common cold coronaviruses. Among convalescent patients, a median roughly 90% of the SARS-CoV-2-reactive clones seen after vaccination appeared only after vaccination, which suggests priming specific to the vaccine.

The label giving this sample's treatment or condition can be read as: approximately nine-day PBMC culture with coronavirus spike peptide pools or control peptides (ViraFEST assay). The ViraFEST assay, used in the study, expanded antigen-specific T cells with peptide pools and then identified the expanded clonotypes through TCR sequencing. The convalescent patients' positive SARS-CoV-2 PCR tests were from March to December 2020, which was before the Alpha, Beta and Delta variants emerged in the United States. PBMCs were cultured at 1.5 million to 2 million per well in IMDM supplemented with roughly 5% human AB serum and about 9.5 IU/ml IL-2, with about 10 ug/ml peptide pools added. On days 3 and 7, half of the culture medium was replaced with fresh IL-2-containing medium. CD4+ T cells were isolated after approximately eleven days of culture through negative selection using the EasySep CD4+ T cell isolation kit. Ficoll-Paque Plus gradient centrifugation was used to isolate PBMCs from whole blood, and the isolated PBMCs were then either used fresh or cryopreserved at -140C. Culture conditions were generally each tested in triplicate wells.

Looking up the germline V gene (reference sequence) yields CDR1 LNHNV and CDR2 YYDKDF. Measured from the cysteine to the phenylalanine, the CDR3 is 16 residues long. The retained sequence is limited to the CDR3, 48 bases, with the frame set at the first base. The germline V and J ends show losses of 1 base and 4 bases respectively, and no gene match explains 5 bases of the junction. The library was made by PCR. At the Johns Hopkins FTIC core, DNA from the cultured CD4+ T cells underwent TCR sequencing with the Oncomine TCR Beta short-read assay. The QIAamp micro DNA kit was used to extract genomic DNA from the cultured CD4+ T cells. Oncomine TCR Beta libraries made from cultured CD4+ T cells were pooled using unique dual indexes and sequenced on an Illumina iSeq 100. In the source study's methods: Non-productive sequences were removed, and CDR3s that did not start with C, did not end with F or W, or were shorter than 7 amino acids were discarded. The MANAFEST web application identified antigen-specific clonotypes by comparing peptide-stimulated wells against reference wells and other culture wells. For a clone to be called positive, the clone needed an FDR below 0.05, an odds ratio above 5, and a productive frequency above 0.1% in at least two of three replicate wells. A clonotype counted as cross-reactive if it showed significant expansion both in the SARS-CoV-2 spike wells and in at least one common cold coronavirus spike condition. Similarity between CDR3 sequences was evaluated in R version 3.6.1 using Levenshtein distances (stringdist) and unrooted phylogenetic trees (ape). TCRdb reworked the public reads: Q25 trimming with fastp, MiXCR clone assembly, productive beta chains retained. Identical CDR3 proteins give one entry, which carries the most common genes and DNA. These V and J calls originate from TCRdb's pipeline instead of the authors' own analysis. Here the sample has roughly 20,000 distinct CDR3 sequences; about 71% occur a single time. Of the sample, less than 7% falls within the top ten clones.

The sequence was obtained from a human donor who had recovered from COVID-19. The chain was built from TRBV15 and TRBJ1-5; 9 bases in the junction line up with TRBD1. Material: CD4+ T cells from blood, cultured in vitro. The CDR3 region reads CATSRAPGTGNQPQHF. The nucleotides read TGTGCCACCAGCAGAGCTCCCGGGACAGGGAATCAGCCCCAGCATTTT.